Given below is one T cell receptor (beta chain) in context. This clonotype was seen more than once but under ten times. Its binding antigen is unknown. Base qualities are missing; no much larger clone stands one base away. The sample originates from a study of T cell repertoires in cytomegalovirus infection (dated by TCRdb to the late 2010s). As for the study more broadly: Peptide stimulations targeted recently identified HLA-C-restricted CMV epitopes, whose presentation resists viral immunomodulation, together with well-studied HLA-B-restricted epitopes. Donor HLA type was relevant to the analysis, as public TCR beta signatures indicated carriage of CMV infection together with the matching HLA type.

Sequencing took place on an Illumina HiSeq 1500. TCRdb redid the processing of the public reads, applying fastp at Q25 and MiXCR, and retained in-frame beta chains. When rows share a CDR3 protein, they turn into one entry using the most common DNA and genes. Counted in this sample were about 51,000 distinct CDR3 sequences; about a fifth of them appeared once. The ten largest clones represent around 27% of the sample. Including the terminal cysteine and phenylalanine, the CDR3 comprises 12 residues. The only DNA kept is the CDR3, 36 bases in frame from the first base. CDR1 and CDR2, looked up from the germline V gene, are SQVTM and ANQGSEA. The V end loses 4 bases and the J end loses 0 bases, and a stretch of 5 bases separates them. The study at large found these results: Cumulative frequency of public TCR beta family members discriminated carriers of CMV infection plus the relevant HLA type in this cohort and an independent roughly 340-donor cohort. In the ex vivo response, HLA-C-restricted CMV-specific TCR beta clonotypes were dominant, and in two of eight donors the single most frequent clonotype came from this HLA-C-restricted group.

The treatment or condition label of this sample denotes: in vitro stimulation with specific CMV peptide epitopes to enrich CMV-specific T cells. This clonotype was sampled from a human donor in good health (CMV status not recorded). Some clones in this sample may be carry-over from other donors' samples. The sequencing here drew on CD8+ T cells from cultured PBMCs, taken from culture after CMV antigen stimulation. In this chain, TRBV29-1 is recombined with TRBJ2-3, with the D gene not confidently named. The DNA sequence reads TGCAGCGTTGCCACCAGCACAGATACGCAGTATTTT. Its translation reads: CSVATSTDTQYF.